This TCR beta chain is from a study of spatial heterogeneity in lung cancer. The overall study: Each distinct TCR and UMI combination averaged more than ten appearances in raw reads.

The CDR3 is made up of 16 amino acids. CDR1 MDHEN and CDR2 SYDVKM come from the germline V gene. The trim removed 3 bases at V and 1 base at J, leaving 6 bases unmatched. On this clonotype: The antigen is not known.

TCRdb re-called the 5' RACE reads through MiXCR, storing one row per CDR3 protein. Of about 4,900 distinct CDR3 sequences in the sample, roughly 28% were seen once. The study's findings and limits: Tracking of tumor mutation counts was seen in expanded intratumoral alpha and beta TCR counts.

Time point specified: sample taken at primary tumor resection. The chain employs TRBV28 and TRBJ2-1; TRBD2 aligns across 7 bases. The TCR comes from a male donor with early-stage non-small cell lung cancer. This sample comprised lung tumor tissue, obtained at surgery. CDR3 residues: CASSFMAGASYNEQFF. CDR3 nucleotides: TGTGCCAGCAGTTTTATGGCGGGAGCTTCCTACAATGAGCAGTTCTTC.